This TCR beta chain was found in a study of T cell repertoires in cytomegalovirus infection. Across the study: Public TCR beta signatures were indicative of both CMV infection and a matching HLA type. Broader study findings: HLA-C-restricted TCR beta clonotypes specific for CMV led the ex vivo response.

The CDR3 has 16 residues. V was shortened by 3 bases and J by 8 bases, with 20 bases between the two germline ends. Germline assignment: CDR1 SGHTA and CDR2 FQGNSA. TCRdb used MiXCR to reprocess the reads, holding one entry per CDR3 protein. The data contain some 560,000 distinct CDR3 sequences, roughly 43% of them seen just once; the ten biggest clones take up over 45%. This clonotype has just a few counts. No antigen is known for it. This sequence originates from a human donor in good health (CMV status not recorded). Some clones in this sample may be carry-over from other donors' samples. Sequencing used cultured PBMCs, obtained from culture after CMV antigen stimulation. The J gene is TRBJ2-1, the V gene TRBV7-2; D may be TRBD2 (7 bases). CDR3 protein: CASSFRGGGSIDEQFF. In nucleotides, the CDR3 is TGTGCCAGCAGCTTCAGGGGTGGCGGGAGTATTGATGAGCAGTTCTTC.